This is a list of T cell receptor beta chains from one sample in a study of blood T cell repertoires in COVID-19. Profiled with immunoSEQ multiplex PCR; TCRdb holds only in-frame clones, not every one. The data hold fewer than 150,000 clones, with 75% to 90% observed a single time. The sequenced sample consisted of peripheral blood. The receptors derive from an elderly woman with acute or convalescent COVID-19. Both conserved end residues are part of each CDR3. D genes are given only for firm matches. Size is stated for part of the rows, as once, few or many counts, or as a class when the clone is expanded.

v_call,d_call,clone_size,j_call,cdr3_nt,cdr3_aa
TRBV4-2,TRBD2,NA,TRBJ2-2,TGTGCCAGCAGCACAGGGACTAGCCCTACCTCCACCGGGGAGCTGTTTTTT,CASSTGTSPTSTGELFF
TRBV28,NA,NA,TRBJ1-3,TGTGCCAGCAGCCAGGGGTCGGCTGGAAACACCATATATTTT,CASSQGSAGNTIYF
TRBV30,TRBD1,NA,TRBJ1-2,TGTGCCTGGAGGCCCGGAAATCTCGCAGGGGGCCTCCCTTATGGCTACACCTTC,CAWRPGNLAGGLPYGYTF
TRBV5-1,TRBD1,NA,TRBJ1-4,TGCGCCAGCAGCCCCGAGGGACAGGGACTTGAAAAACTGTTTTTT,CASSPEGQGLEKLFF
TRBV6-5,NA,NA,TRBJ2-1,TGTGCCAGCAGTCAGGGGCTACAGGGTGAGCAGTTCTTC,CASSQGLQGEQFF
TRBV11-2,NA,NA,TRBJ2-3,TGTGCCAGCAGCTTAATCATAGATACGCAGTATTTT,CASSLIIDTQYF
TRBV4-3,NA,once,TRBJ1-2,TGCGCCAGCAGCCAAGATTGGGGCCGGAACCTCTATGGCTACACCTTC,CASSQDWGRNLYGYTF
TRBV2,TRBD2,NA,TRBJ2-3,TGTGCCAGCAGTTCACTAGCGGGGGGGCGGGATACGCAGTATTTT,CASSSLAGGRDTQYF
TRBV2,NA,NA,TRBJ1-6,TGTGCCAGCAGTAGCGACGGTCAGGGCGGGACACCCCTCCACTTT,CASSSDGQGGTPLHF
TRBV25-1,NA,NA,TRBJ2-1,TGTGCCAGCAGCCAGCAGGGGTACAATGAGCAGTTCTTC,CASSQQGYNEQFF
TRBV6-5,TRBD1,NA,TRBJ2-7,TGTGCCAGCAGTACAACCGGGACAGGGAACGAGCAGTACTTC,CASSTTGTGNEQYF
TRBV7-2,NA,NA,TRBJ2-6,TGTGCCAGCAGCCGTACAGGGACCTCTGGGGCCAACGTCCTGACTTTC,CASSRTGTSGANVLTF
TRBV2,TRBD1,NA,TRBJ1-1,TGTGCCAGACAACAGGGGCGATGGGACACTGAAGCTTTCTTT,CARQQGRWDTEAFF
TRBV14,NA,NA,TRBJ1-1,TGTGCCAGCAGCCAAATTCGCAGGGGTGTCGCTTTCTTT,CASSQIRRGVAFF
TRBV19,NA,NA,TRBJ1-2,TGTGCCAGTAGTCTCGCGCCGAATCCCATCTATGGCTACACCTTC,CASSLAPNPIYGYTF
TRBV3-1/TRBV3-2,TRBD1,NA,TRBJ1-1,TGTGCCAGCAGCACCCGGACAGGGAACACTGAAGCTTTCTTT,CASSTRTGNTEAFF
TRBV24-1,NA,once,TRBJ2-2,TGTGCCACTGCGGGATCAACGAACACCGGGGAGCTGTTTTTT,CATAGSTNTGELFF
TRBV5-6,NA,few,TRBJ2-7,TGTGCCAGCAGCTTGGGCAGGGTTGAGCAGTACTTC,CASSLGRVEQYF
TRBV12-3/TRBV12-4,NA,once,TRBJ1-1,TGTGCCAGCAACCGACAGGTCGGGAAAGCTTTCTTT,CASNRQVGKAFF
TRBV4-1,NA,NA,TRBJ2-6,TGCGCCAGCAGCCAAGACCCCAGCGGAGCCTCTGGGGCCAACGTCCTGACTTTC,CASSQDPSGASGANVLTF
TRBV19,TRBD1,NA,TRBJ1-5,TGTGCCAGTAGTTGGGACAGAAATCAGCCCCAGCATTTT,CASSWDRNQPQHF
TRBV2,TRBD2,NA,TRBJ2-2,TGTGCCAGCAGATGGGAGGGAACCGGGGAGCTGTTTTTT,CASRWEGTGELFF
TRBV10-1,NA,NA,TRBJ1-1,TGCGCCAGCAGTGGGGGCAAAGGGGACACTGAAGCTTTCTTT,CASSGGKGDTEAFF
TRBV15,TRBD1,few,TRBJ1-4,TGTGCCACCAGCAAGTTACCGACAGGGTTCGGGGAAAAACTGTTTTTT,CATSKLPTGFGEKLFF
TRBV19,TRBD1,NA,TRBJ1-1,TGTGCCAGTAGTGCTCAGGGGGCCCCTGAAGCTTTCTTT,CASSAQGAPEAFF
TRBV18,TRBD1,NA,TRBJ1-1,TGTGCCAGCTCACCAAGTCAGGGGGCGGCTGAAGCTTTCTTT,CASSPSQGAAEAFF
TRBV4-1,NA,NA,TRBJ1-5,TGCGCCAGCAGCCAAGATCGAGGAGCGGGTTTGCCCCAGCATTTT,CASSQDRGAGLPQHF
TRBV2,NA,NA,TRBJ1-2,TGTGCCAGCAGTGAATCTCTCTATGGCTACACCTTC,CASSESLYGYTF
TRBV6-5,NA,NA,TRBJ1-5,TGTGCCAGCAGTTACTATGGGGGGGACACGGGACCCCAGCATTTT,CASSYYGGDTGPQHF
TRBV29-1,NA,NA,TRBJ1-1,TGCAGCGCCGTTTTGAACACTGAAGCTTTCTTT,CSAVLNTEAFF
TRBV2,TRBD1,NA,TRBJ1-1,TGTGCCAGCAGTGAAGGGACAGGGAGATTTGTTGAAGCTTTCTTT,CASSEGTGRFVEAFF
TRBV24-1,NA,NA,TRBJ1-1,TGTGCCACCAGTGAATCGACAGTATTCACCCTCTCTCCCTTT,CATSESTVFTLSPF
TRBV2,NA,NA,TRBJ1-5,TGTGCCAGCAGTGACGAGGCGGGCGGTCAGCCCCAGCATTTT,CASSDEAGGQPQHF
TRBV9,TRBD1,NA,TRBJ2-7,TGTGCCAGCAGCCCGAGGACAGGGGGCTACGAGCAGTACTTC,CASSPRTGGYEQYF